Listed below are T cell receptor beta chains from one sample, sequenced in a study of CD8+ T cells in alopecia areata. Clones were sequenced by immunoSEQ multiplex PCR, and TCRdb holds only the in-frame ones, with some missing. The sample holds about 270,000 clones, about 60% seen once. Here the sequenced sample was CD4+ T cells sorted from blood, taken around week 54, from a patient treated with tofacitinib. The receptors derive from a human donor with alopecia areata. Each CDR3 is given with its conserved first and last residue. A D gene is named only where the DNA matches it firmly. The size of a clone is reported for some rows only, either as once, few or many, or as a class for expanded clones.

V gene: TRBV11-1; J gene: TRBJ1-1; clone size: -; D gene: -; CDR3 protein: CASSLRQVNTEAFF
V gene: TRBV7-3; J gene: TRBJ2-7; clone size: -; D gene: -; CDR3 protein: CASSLSHSYEQYF
V gene: TRBV7-9; J gene: TRBJ1-5; clone size: -; D gene: -; CDR3 protein: CASEGLNQPQHF
V gene: TRBV25-1; J gene: TRBJ2-5; clone size: -; D gene: TRBD2; CDR3 protein: CASSDSRGTSGVETQYF
V gene: TRBV11-2; J gene: TRBJ2-7; clone size: -; D gene: TRBD1; CDR3 protein: CASSLRDRGHSYEQYF
V gene: TRBV7-6; J gene: TRBJ2-7; clone size: -; D gene: TRBD2; CDR3 protein: CASSRSGGSSYEQYF
V gene: TRBV9; J gene: TRBJ2-7; clone size: -; D gene: -; CDR3 protein: CASSVGIPYEQYF
V gene: TRBV5-1; J gene: TRBJ2-7; clone size: -; D gene: -; CDR3 protein: CASSFSEERWTYEQYF
V gene: TRBV27; J gene: TRBJ2-1; clone size: -; D gene: TRBD2; CDR3 protein: CASMPGGAHNEQFF
V gene: TRBV29-1; J gene: TRBJ2-3; clone size: -; D gene: -; CDR3 protein: CSVDRADTQYF
V gene: TRBV12-5; J gene: TRBJ2-3; clone size: -; D gene: -; CDR3 protein: CASGFWQAGDTQYF
V gene: TRBV29-1; J gene: TRBJ2-7; clone size: -; D gene: -; CDR3 protein: CSVDGPGRTSYEQYF
V gene: TRBV11-1; J gene: TRBJ2-5; clone size: once; D gene: TRBD2; CDR3 protein: CASSRNSGPRETQYF
V gene: TRBV5-6; J gene: TRBJ2-7; clone size: -; D gene: TRBD2; CDR3 protein: CASSALASISYEQYF
V gene: TRBV30; J gene: TRBJ2-7; clone size: -; D gene: TRBD2; CDR3 protein: CAWSILAGPREQYF
V gene: TRBV6-4; J gene: TRBJ2-3; clone size: few; D gene: -; CDR3 protein: CASSEQGSSTDTQYF
V gene: TRBV4-1; J gene: TRBJ1-4; clone size: -; D gene: TRBD1; CDR3 protein: CASSHRGGATNEKLFF
V gene: TRBV6-5; J gene: TRBJ1-2; clone size: few; D gene: -; CDR3 protein: CASSTTTVPDGYTF
V gene: TRBV19; J gene: TRBJ2-7; clone size: -; D gene: TRBD2; CDR3 protein: CASSLGRGTYEQYF
V gene: TRBV30; J gene: TRBJ2-7; clone size: -; D gene: -; CDR3 protein: CAWSVGQDLLTYEQYF
V gene: TRBV9; J gene: TRBJ2-3; clone size: -; D gene: -; CDR3 protein: CASSVGEWGTDTQYF
V gene: TRBV27; J gene: TRBJ2-3; clone size: -; D gene: -; CDR3 protein: CASSEGRDTQYF
V gene: TRBV18; J gene: TRBJ2-1; clone size: -; D gene: -; CDR3 protein: CASSPLEGREQFF
V gene: TRBV7-2; J gene: TRBJ2-7; clone size: -; D gene: -; CDR3 protein: CASSRGSQDEQYF
V gene: TRBV5-1; J gene: TRBJ1-2; clone size: -; D gene: -; CDR3 protein: CASSLAPRTSYGYTF
V gene: TRBV2; J gene: TRBJ1-1; clone size: once; D gene: -; CDR3 protein: CASLGENMNTEAFF
V gene: TRBV29-1; J gene: TRBJ1-1; clone size: -; D gene: TRBD1; CDR3 protein: CSVDAPTGGRAEAFF
V gene: TRBV7-9; J gene: TRBJ2-7; clone size: -; D gene: -; CDR3 protein: CASSLALQGIGYEQYF
V gene: TRBV7-2; J gene: TRBJ2-3; clone size: -; D gene: TRBD2; CDR3 protein: CASSLGSGGGTQYF
V gene: TRBV9; J gene: TRBJ2-7; clone size: -; D gene: TRBD1; CDR3 protein: CASSAGQGGEQYF
V gene: TRBV20-1; J gene: TRBJ1-1; clone size: -; D gene: -; CDR3 protein: CSAPGNTEAFF
V gene: TRBV28; J gene: TRBJ1-5; clone size: few; D gene: -; CDR3 protein: CASVGPRNQPQHF
V gene: TRBV5-1; J gene: TRBJ2-7; clone size: -; D gene: TRBD2; CDR3 protein: CASSSTGTSGEEQYF
V gene: TRBV12-5; J gene: TRBJ1-1; clone size: -; D gene: -; CDR3 protein: CASGWEPSGSGPEAFF
V gene: TRBV29-1; J gene: TRBJ2-7; clone size: -; D gene: -; CDR3 protein: CSVQEVQGSSYEQYF
V gene: TRBV15; J gene: TRBJ2-6; clone size: -; D gene: TRBD1; CDR3 protein: CATSVTGVLSGANVLTF
V gene: TRBV29-1; J gene: TRBJ2-1; clone size: -; D gene: TRBD1; CDR3 protein: CSSRDRELYNEQFF
V gene: TRBV7-2; J gene: TRBJ2-2; clone size: few; D gene: -; CDR3 protein: CASSSTHRGELFF
V gene: TRBV18; J gene: TRBJ1-2; clone size: -; D gene: -; CDR3 protein: CASSPSSVGGYTF
V gene: TRBV18; J gene: TRBJ2-7; clone size: -; D gene: -; CDR3 protein: CASSRLDQYEQYF
V gene: TRBV9; J gene: TRBJ1-6; clone size: -; D gene: -; CDR3 protein: CASSGGNSPLHF
V gene: TRBV5-1; J gene: TRBJ2-5; clone size: few; D gene: TRBD2; CDR3 protein: CASSSGLGEETQYF
V gene: TRBV2; J gene: TRBJ2-3; clone size: once; D gene: TRBD2; CDR3 protein: CASIRERGVQDTQYF
V gene: TRBV18; J gene: TRBJ2-5; clone size: -; D gene: -; CDR3 protein: CASSPVVQETQYF
V gene: TRBV5-4; J gene: TRBJ2-7; clone size: -; D gene: -; CDR3 protein: CASSADRWSYEQYF
V gene: TRBV7-2; J gene: TRBJ1-2; clone size: -; D gene: -; CDR3 protein: CASSPQYGYTF
V gene: TRBV6-5; J gene: TRBJ2-7; clone size: once; D gene: TRBD1; CDR3 protein: CASLGTGNYEQYF
V gene: TRBV29-1; J gene: TRBJ1-1; clone size: -; D gene: -; CDR3 protein: CSVEEAVNTEAFF
V gene: TRBV4-2; J gene: TRBJ1-6; clone size: -; D gene: -; CDR3 protein: CASSQAPGADNSPLHF
V gene: TRBV30; J gene: TRBJ1-5; clone size: -; D gene: -; CDR3 protein: CAWSDGGDQPQHF
V gene: TRBV5-1; J gene: TRBJ2-7; clone size: -; D gene: TRBD1; CDR3 protein: CASSPPGQGYEQYF
V gene: TRBV27; J gene: TRBJ1-3; clone size: -; D gene: -; CDR3 protein: CASRELAGNTIYF
V gene: TRBV5-1; J gene: TRBJ2-5; clone size: once; D gene: TRBD1; CDR3 protein: CASSLGQGQETQYF
V gene: TRBV2; J gene: TRBJ2-7; clone size: -; D gene: -; CDR3 protein: CASSDDISSYEQYF
V gene: TRBV5-1; J gene: TRBJ1-1; clone size: -; D gene: -; CDR3 protein: CASSQGQNTEAFF
V gene: TRBV4-2; J gene: TRBJ2-1; clone size: many; D gene: TRBD2; CDR3 protein: CASSPRSGGQINEQFF
V gene: TRBV5-1; J gene: TRBJ2-5; clone size: -; D gene: -; CDR3 protein: CASRPTGQETQYF
V gene: TRBV30; J gene: TRBJ1-1; clone size: -; D gene: -; CDR3 protein: CAWSLGLNTEAFF
V gene: TRBV2; J gene: TRBJ2-5; clone size: few; D gene: -; CDR3 protein: CASSYRRGNVETQYF